This entry lists 21 T cell receptor beta chains sequenced from one sample in a study of cytomegalovirus exposure and HLA in healthy donors. 60 Vbeta and 13 Jbeta primers were used in PCR. Clones were read by immunoSEQ multiplex PCR, and TCRdb kept only the in-frame ones, dropping some. The sample holds approximately 82,000 clones, 60% to 80% seen once. The sequencing input was PBMCs. The receptors stem from a woman aged 50 to 60 in good health and CMV-seropositive.

The rearrangement uses TRBV28 and TRBJ2-1, with 7 bases matching TRBD2. Trimming at V came to 3 bases and at J to 7 bases, leaving 6 bases not matched to a gene. The CDR3 runs to 14 residues. CDR1 is MDHEN, CDR2 SYDVKM, per germline. The CDR3 bases are TGTGCCAGCAGTTTGGAGAGCGGGAAGAATGAGCAGTTCTTC. Translated: CASSLESGKNEQFF.

The chain employs TRBV25-1 and TRBJ2-1; D is undetermined. The germline V gene has CDR1 MGHDK and CDR2 SYGVNS. V gave up 4 bases and J gave up 0 bases, with 10 bases separating them. The CDR3 loop spans 15 amino acids. CDR3 protein: CASSAYSSSYNEQFF. DNA of the CDR3: TGTGCCAGCAGTGCATATTCGAGCTCCTACAATGAGCAGTTCTTC.

V usage is TRBV18 and J usage is TRBJ1-1, with D possibly matching TRBD1 (5 bases). Trimming shortened V by 6 bases and J by 5 bases, and 13 bases separated the two germline ends. This CDR3 comprises 13 residues. Looked up from germline, CDR1 is KGHSH and CDR2 is LQKENI. The CDR3 is CASSAGGGTEAFF. The CDR3 region has the DNA TGTGCCAGCTCCGCGGGGGGTGGGACTGAAGCTTTCTTT.

V usage is TRBV28 and J usage is TRBJ1-1; D not resolved. This CDR3 has 15 amino acids. CDR1 MDHEN and CDR2 SYDVKM come from the germline V gene. V lost 6 bases and J 0 bases, leaving 14 bases between the germline ends. The CDR3 sequence is CASSLSRSMNTEAFF. CDR3 nucleotides: TGTGCCAGCAGCCTCTCCAGGTCGATGAACACTGAAGCTTTCTTT.

The J gene is TRBJ1-2, the V gene TRBV4-1, with a tentative D call TRBD1 (5 bases). Deletions cut 0 bases from V and 1 base from J, with 12 bases between. The CDR3 loop spans 16 amino acids. Looked up from germline, CDR1 is MGHRA and CDR2 is YSYEKL. The CDR3 bases are TGCGCCAGCAGCCAAGATGTACCGGGGGGTAACTATGGCTACACCTTC. Encoded protein: CASSQDVPGGNYGYTF.

The gene calls are TRBV19 and TRBJ1-5, with D perhaps TRBD1 (6 bases). The CDR3 sequence is 15 residues long. Trimming shortened V by 7 bases and J by 4 bases, and 17 bases separated the two germline ends. Germline V lookup: CDR1 LNHDA, CDR2 SQIVND (reference sequence). The CDR3 is CASKRGGGGNQPQHF. The CDR3 nucleotides read TGTGCCAGTAAACGGGGAGGGGGGGGGAATCAGCCCCAGCATTTT. The full variable domain, with the rest looked up from reference TRBV19 and TRBJ1-5, is DGGITQSPKYLFRKEGQNVTLSCEQNLNHDAMYWYRQDPGQGLRLIYYSQIVNDFQKGDIAEGYSVSREKKESFPLTVTSAQKNPTAFYLCASKRGGGGNQPQHFGDGTRLSIL.

The J gene is TRBJ2-7, the V gene TRBV21-1; TRBD2 reflects the table's D call only, with no check against the DNA. TRBV21-1 is noted as a pseudogene. The CDR3 runs to 18 residues. The CDR3 reads CASRNPGAGGESSYEQYF. CDR3 in DNA: TGTGCCAGCAGGAACCCTGGGGCGGGAGGCGAGTCCTCCTACGAGCAGTACTTC.

The V call is TRBV7-9, the J call TRBJ2-1, with 10 bases matching TRBD2. Germline V CDR1 and CDR2: SEHNR, FQNEAQ (reference sequence). The V segment lost 5 bases and the J segment 7 bases; nucleotides outside the gene matches: 11. This CDR3 is built from 16 residues. CDR3 DNA: TGTGCCAGCAGCCCTTTCCTAGCGGGAGTCCGAAATGAGCAGTTCTTC. Translated, it gives CASSPFLAGVRNEQFF.

The CDR3, as DNA: TGTGCCAGCAGACCGGGACAGGGAAATCAGCCCCAGCATTTT. The encoded protein is CASRPGQGNQPQHF. This chain uses TRBV2 with TRBJ1-5; TRBD1 matches at 9 bases. The CDR3 consists of 14 residues. After removal of 6 bases from V and 4 bases from J, the junction contained 4 bases not matched to a gene. Germline V gene data show CDR1 as SNHLY and CDR2 as FYNNEI.

The J gene is TRBJ1-1, the V gene TRBV27; D is uncertain. Germline CDR1 reads MNHEY; CDR2 reads SMNVEV (reference sequence). Trimming removed 3 bases at V and 1 base at J, with 15 bases between. The CDR3 extends over 16 amino acids. The CDR3 here is CASSLAGSMWNTEAFF. The CDR3 nucleotides read TGTGCCAGCAGTTTGGCCGGGTCTATGTGGAACACTGAAGCTTTCTTT.

This clone was picked up a small number of times. J is TRBJ1-5 and V is TRBV19, with TRBD1 matching 9 bases. The CDR3 is 14 amino acids. J lost 5 bases, V lost 9 bases, and 8 bases had no gene match. CDR1 and CDR2 from the germline V gene are LNHDA and SQIVND (reference sequence). The CDR3 sequence: CASQNRDRDQPQHF. Written as DNA, the CDR3 is TGTGCCAGCCAGAACCGGGACAGGGATCAGCCCCAGCATTTT.

The genes are TRBV9 and TRBJ2-1; D gene unclear. Trimming removed 1 base at V and 10 bases at J, with 9 bases between. The CDR3 is 12 amino acids. Germline V lookup: CDR1 SGDLS, CDR2 YYNGEE. For the CDR3, the DNA is TGTGCCAGCAGCGTACCCCTCGGGGAGCAGTTCTTC. It encodes CASSVPLGEQFF.

This chain links TRBV6-1 with TRBJ1-1; D remains ambiguous. This CDR3 has 14 residues. V lost 1 base and J lost 1, with 7 bases in between. Per the germline V gene, CDR1 is MNHNS and CDR2 is SASEGT. Written as DNA, the CDR3 is TGTGCCAGCAGTGAAGACGGGAGGAACACTGAAGCTTTCTTT. Translated, it gives CASSEDGRNTEAFF.

This rearrangement joins TRBV18 to TRBJ2-7; the match to TRBD2 covers 11 bases. The CDR3 contains 15 residues. Germline V gene sequence: CDR1 KGHSH, CDR2 LQKENI. J lost 3 bases, V lost 4 bases, and 5 bases had no gene match. As DNA, the CDR3 is TGTGCCAGCTCACATACCGGGACTAGCGGCTACGAGCAGTACTTC. It is translated as CASSHTGTSGYEQYF. The variable domain in full, completed from reference TRBV18 and TRBJ2-7, reads NAGVMQNPRHLVRRRGQEARLRCSPMKGHSHVYWYRQLPEEGLKFMVYLQKENIIDESGMPKERFSAEFPKEGPSILRIQQVVRGDSAAYFCASSHTGTSGYEQYFGPGTRLTVT.

The chain is built from TRBV10-2 and TRBJ1-1; 9 bases map to TRBD1. This CDR3 spans 13 amino acids. Germline CDR1 is WSHSY and CDR2 is SAAADI. V lost 10 bases to trimming and J lost 3 bases; unmatched junction nucleotides: 6. This CDR3 is CATRDRVDTEAFF. In DNA form, the CDR3 reads TGCGCCACCCGGGACAGGGTAGACACTGAAGCTTTCTTT.

The chain employs TRBV9 and TRBJ1-2, with TRBD1 matching over 7 bases. V shed 4 bases, J shed 5 bases, and the junction held 5 bases outside the gene matches. CDR1 and CDR2 from the germline V gene are SGDLS and YYNGEE. The CDR3 is made up of 13 amino acids. CDR3 nucleotide sequence: TGTGCCAGCAGCCGGACAGGCGCTTATGGCTACACCTTC. Amino acids: CASSRTGAYGYTF. Complete variable domain (other parts from reference TRBV9 and TRBJ1-2): DSGVTQTPKHLITATGQRVTLRCSPRSGDLSVYWYQQSLDQGLQFLIQYYNGEERAKGNILERFSAQQFPDLHSELNLSSLELGDSALYFCASSRTGAYGYTFGSGTRLTVV.

This chain joins TRBV29-1 and TRBJ2-2; TRBD2 agrees at 13 bases. This CDR3 contains 16 residues. J was trimmed by 5 bases and V by 2 bases; bases with no gene match: 5. The germline V gene has CDR1 SQVTM and CDR2 ANQGSEA. The CDR3 here is CSVESTSGRDTGELFF. CDR3 DNA: TGCAGCGTTGAATCTACTAGCGGGAGGGATACCGGGGAGCTGTTTTTT.

This clone was recorded once. The V and J genes are TRBV30 and TRBJ1-1; tentative D call: TRBD1 (5 bases). This CDR3 has 13 amino acids. Germline V gene lookup returns CDR1 GTSNPN and CDR2 SVGIG (reference sequence). V was shortened by 2 bases and J by 0 bases, with 7 bases between the two germline ends. The CDR3 sequence is CAWSMTVNTEAFF. The CDR3 DNA follows: TGTGCCTGGAGTATGACAGTGAACACTGAAGCTTTCTTT. The full variable domain, with the rest looked up from reference TRBV30 and TRBJ1-1, is SQTIHQWPATLVQPVGSPLSLECTVEGTSNPNLYWYRQAAGRGLQLLFYSVGIGQISSEVPQNLSASRPQDRQFILSSKKLLLSDSGFYLCAWSMTVNTEAFFGQGTRLTVV.

In nucleotides, the CDR3 is TGTGCCTGGAGTACTAGCGCTCTTGAGACCCAGTACTTC. It specifies CAWSTSALETQYF. The J gene is TRBJ2-5, the V gene TRBV30; 7 nucleotides agree with TRBD2. Germline V lookup: CDR1 GTSNPN, CDR2 SVGIG (reference sequence). The J segment lost 5 bases and the V segment lost 2 bases, leaving 5 bases of the junction unmatched. The length of the CDR3 is 13 residues.

The J gene is TRBJ2-7, the V gene TRBV21-1; the table's D gene call, TRBD1, was not cross checked with the DNA. TRBV21-1 is shown as a pseudogene. This CDR3 is built from 13 residues. The CDR3 here is CASSSRRHYEQYF. The CDR3 DNA is TGTGCCAGCAGCTCCCGACGACACTACGAGCAGTACTTC.

The sample holds a few counts of this clone. The rearrangement links TRBV7-9 to TRBJ1-5, with TRBD1 as a possible D gene (5 bases). Germline V gives CDR1 SEHNR, CDR2 FQNEAQ (reference sequence). V was pared by 5 bases and J by 6 bases, with 8 bases between. CDR3 length: 12 residues. The CDR3 reads CASSQDSQPQHF. CDR3 in DNA: TGTGCCAGCAGCCAAGACAGTCAGCCCCAGCATTTT.